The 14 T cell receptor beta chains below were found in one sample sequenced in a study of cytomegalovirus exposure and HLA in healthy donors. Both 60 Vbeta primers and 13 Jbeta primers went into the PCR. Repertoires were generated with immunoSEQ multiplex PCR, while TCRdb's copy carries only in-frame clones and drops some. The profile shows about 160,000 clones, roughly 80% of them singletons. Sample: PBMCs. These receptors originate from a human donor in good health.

This CDR3 is CASNRVPGELFF. CDR3 DNA sequence: TGTGCCAGCAACAGGGTTCCCGGGGAGCTGTTTTTT. The chain joins TRBV6-6 to TRBJ2-2, with D possibly TRBD1 on 6 matching bases. CDR1 is MNHNY and CDR2 is SVGAGI in the germline V gene (reference sequence). With 7 bases removed from V and 6 bases from J, the gap between germline ends came to 9 bases. The CDR3 covers 12 residues.

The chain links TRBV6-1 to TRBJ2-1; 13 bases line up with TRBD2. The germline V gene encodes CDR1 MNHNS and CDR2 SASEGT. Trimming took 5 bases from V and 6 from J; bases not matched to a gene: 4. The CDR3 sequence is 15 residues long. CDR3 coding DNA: TGTGCCAGCAGTCCTCGGACTAGCGGGGGCAATGAGCAGTTCTTC. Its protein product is CASSPRTSGGNEQFF.

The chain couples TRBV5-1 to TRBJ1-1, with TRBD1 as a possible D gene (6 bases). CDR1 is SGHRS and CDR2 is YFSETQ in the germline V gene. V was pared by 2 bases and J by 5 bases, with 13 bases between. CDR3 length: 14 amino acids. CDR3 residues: CASSLIQGGTEAFF. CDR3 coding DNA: TGCGCCAGCAGCTTAATACAGGGAGGGACTGAAGCTTTCTTT.

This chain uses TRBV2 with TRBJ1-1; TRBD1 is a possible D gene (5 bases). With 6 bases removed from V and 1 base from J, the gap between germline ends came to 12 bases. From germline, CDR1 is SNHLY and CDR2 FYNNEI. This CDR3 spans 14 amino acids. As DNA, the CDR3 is TGTGCCAGCAGCGCCTTTACAGGGAACACTGAAGCTTTCTTT. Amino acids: CASSAFTGNTEAFF. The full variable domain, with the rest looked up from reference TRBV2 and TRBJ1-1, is EPEVTQTPSHQVTQMGQEVILRCVPISNHLYFYWYRQILGQKVEFLVSFYNNEISEKSEIFDDQFSVERPDGSNFTLKIRSTKLEDSAMYFCASSAFTGNTEAFFGQGTRLTVV.

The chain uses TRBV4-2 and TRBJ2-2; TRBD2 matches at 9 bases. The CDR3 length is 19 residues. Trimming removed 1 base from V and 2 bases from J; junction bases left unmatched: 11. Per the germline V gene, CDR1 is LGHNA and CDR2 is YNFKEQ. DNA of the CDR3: TGTGCCAGCAGCCAAGGTTTGCGGGAGGGTAATTTTAACACCGGGGAGCTGTTTTTT. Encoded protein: CASSQGLREGNFNTGELFF.

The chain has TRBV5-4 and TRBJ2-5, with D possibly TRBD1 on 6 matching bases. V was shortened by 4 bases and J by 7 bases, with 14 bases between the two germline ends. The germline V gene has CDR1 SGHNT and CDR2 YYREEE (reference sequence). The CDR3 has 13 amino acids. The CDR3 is CASSLQGRGTQYF. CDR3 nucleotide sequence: TGTGCCAGCAGCCTACAGGGAAGGGGGACCCAGTACTTC.

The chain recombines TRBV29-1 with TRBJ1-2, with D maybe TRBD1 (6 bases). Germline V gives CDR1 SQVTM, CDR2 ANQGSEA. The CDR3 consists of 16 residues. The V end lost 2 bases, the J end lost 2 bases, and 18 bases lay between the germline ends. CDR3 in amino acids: CSVEPLTGFSNYGYTF. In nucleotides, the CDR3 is TGCAGCGTTGAACCCCTGACAGGATTCTCAAACTATGGCTACACCTTC. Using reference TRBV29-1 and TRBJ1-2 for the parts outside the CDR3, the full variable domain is SAVISQKPSRDICQRGTSLTIQCQVDSQVTMMFWYRQQPGQSLTLIATANQGSEATYESGFVIDKFPISRPNLTFSTLTVSNMSPEDSSIYLCSVEPLTGFSNYGYTFGSGTRLTVV.

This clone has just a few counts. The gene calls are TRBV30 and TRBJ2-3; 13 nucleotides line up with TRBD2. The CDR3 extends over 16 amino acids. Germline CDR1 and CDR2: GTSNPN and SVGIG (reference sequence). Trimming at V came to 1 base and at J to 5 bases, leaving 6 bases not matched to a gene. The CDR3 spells CAWSATRLAGGDTQYF. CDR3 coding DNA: TGTGCCTGGAGTGCAACCCGACTAGCGGGGGGAGATACGCAGTATTTT.

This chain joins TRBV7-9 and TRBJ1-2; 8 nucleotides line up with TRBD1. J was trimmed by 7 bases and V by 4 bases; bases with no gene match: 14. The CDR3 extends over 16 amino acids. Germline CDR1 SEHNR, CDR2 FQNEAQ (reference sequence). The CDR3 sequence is CASSYARQGTRVGYTF. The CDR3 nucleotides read TGTGCCAGCAGCTACGCTCGACAGGGGACGCGGGTTGGCTACACCTTC.

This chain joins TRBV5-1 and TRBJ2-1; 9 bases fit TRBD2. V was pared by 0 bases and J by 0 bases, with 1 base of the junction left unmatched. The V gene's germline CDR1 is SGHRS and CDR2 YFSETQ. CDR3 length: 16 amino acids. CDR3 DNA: TGCGCCAGCAGCTTGGTGACTAGCGGCTCCTACAATGAGCAGTTCTTC. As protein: CASSLVTSGSYNEQFF. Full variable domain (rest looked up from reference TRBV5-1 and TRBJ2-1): KAGVTQTPRYLIKTRGQQVTLSCSPISGHRSVSWYQQTPGQGLQFLFEYFSETQRNKGNFPGRFSGRQFSNSRSEMNVSTLELGDSALYLCASSLVTSGSYNEQFFGPGTRLTVL.

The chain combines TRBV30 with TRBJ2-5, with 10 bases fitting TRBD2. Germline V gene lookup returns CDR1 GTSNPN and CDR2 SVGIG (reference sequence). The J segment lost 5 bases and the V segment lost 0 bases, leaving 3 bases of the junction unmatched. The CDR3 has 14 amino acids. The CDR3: CAWSVAGGPETQYF. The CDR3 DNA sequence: TGTGCCTGGAGTGTAGCGGGGGGGCCCGAGACCCAGTACTTC.

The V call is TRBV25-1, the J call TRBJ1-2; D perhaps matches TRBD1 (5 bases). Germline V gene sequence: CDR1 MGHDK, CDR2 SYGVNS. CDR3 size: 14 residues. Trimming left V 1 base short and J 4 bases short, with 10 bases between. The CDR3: CASSESARVYGYTF. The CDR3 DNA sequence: TGTGCCAGCAGTGAATCAGCCAGGGTCTATGGCTACACCTTC.

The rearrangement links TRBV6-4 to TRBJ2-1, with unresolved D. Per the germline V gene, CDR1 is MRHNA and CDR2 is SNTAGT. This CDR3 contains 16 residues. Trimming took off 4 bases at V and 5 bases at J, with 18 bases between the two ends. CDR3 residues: CASSGLAHRVDNEQFF. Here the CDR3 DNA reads TGTGCCAGCAGTGGCCTTGCGCACAGAGTCGACAATGAGCAGTTCTTC.

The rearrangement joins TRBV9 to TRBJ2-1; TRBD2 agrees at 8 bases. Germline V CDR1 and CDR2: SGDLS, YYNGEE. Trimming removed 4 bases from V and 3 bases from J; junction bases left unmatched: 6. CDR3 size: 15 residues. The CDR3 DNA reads TGTGCCAGCAGCCCGAGCGGGAGAAGCTACAATGAGCAGTTCTTC. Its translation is CASSPSGRSYNEQFF. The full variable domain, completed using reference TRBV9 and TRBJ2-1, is DSGVTQTPKHLITATGQRVTLRCSPRSGDLSVYWYQQSLDQGLQFLIQYYNGEERAKGNILERFSAQQFPDLHSELNLSSLELGDSALYFCASSPSGRSYNEQFFGPGTRLTVL.